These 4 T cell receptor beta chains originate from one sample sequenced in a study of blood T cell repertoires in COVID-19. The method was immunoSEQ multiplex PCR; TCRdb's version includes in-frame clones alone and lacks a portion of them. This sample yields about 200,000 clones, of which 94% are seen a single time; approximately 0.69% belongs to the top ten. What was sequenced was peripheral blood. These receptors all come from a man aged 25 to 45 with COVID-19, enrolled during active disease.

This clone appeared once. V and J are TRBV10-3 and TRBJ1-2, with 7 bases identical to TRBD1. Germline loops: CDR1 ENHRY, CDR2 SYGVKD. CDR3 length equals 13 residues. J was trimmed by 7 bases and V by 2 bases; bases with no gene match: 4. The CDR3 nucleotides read TGTGCCATCAGTGAGACCTGGACAGGTGGCTACACCTTC. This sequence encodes CAISETWTGGYTF.

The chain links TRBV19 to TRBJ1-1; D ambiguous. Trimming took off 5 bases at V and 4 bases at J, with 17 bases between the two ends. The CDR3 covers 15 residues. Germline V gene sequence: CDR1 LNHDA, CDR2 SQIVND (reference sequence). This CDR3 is CASSRKGRGGTEAFF. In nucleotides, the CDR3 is TGTGCCAGTAGTCGCAAAGGGCGGGGAGGCACTGAAGCTTTCTTT.

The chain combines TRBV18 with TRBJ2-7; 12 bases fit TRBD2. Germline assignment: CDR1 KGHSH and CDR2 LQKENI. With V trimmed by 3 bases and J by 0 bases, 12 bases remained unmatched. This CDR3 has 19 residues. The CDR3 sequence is CASSPPGTSGPLGSYEQYF. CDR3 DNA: TGTGCCAGCTCACCCCCCGGGACTAGCGGGCCCTTGGGCTCCTACGAGCAGTACTTC. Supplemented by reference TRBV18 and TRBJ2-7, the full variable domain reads NAGVMQNPRHLVRRRGQEARLRCSPMKGHSHVYWYRQLPEEGLKFMVYLQKENIIDESGMPKERFSAEFPKEGPSILRIQQVVRGDSAAYFCASSPPGTSGPLGSYEQYFGPGTRLTVT.

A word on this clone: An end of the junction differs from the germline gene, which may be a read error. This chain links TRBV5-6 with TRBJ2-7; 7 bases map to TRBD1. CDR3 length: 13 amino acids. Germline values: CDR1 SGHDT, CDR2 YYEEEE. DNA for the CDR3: TGTACCAGCAGCTTGCCGGGACAGCGAAATCTGTACTTC. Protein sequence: CTSSLPGQRNLYF.